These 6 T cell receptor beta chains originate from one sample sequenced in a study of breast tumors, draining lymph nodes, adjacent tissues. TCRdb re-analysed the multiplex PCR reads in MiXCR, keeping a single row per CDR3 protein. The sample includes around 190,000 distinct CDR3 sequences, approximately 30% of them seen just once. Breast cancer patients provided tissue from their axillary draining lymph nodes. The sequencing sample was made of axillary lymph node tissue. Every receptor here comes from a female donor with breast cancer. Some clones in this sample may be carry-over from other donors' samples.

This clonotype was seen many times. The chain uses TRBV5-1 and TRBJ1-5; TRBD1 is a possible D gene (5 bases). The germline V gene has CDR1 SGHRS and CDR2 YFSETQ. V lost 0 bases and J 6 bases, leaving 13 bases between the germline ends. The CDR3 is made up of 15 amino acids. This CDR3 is CASSLDQGGGQPQHF. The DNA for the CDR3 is TGCGCCAGCAGCTTGGATCAGGGAGGTGGTCAGCCCCAGCATTTT.

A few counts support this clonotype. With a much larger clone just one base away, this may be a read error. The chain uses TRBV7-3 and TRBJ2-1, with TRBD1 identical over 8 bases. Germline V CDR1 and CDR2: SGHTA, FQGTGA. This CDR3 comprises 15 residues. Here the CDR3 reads CASSTTGGSYNEQLF. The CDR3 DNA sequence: TGTGCCAGCAGCACTACAGGGGGTAGTTACAATGAGCAGCTCTTC.

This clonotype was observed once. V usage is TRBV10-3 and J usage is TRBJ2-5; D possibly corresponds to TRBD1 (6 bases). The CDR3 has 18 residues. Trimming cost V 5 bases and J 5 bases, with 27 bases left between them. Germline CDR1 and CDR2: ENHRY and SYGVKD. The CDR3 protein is CAISSRDTERGAPETQYF. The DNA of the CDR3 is TGTGCCATCAGTTCCCGGGACACCGAAAGAGGGGCCCCTGAGACCCAGTACTTC.

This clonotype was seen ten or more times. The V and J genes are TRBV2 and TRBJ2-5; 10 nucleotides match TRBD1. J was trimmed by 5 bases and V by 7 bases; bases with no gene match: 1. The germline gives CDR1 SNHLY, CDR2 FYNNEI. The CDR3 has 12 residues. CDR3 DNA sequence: TGTGCCAGCAAGGGACAGGGGGAGACCCAGTACTTC. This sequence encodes CASKGQGETQYF.

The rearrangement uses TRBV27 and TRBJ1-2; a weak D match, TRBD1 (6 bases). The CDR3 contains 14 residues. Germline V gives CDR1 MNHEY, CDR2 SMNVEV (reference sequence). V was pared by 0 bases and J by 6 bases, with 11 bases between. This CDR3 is CASSLSIGGNGYTF. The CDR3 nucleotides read TGTGCCAGCAGTTTATCGATCGGGGGCAATGGCTACACCTTC.

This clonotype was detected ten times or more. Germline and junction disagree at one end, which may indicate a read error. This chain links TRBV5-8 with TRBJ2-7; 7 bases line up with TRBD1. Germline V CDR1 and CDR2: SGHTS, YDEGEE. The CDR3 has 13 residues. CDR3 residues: CASSTGTDYGQYF. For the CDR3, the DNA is TGTGCCAGCAGCACCGGGACAGACTACGGGCAGTACTTC.